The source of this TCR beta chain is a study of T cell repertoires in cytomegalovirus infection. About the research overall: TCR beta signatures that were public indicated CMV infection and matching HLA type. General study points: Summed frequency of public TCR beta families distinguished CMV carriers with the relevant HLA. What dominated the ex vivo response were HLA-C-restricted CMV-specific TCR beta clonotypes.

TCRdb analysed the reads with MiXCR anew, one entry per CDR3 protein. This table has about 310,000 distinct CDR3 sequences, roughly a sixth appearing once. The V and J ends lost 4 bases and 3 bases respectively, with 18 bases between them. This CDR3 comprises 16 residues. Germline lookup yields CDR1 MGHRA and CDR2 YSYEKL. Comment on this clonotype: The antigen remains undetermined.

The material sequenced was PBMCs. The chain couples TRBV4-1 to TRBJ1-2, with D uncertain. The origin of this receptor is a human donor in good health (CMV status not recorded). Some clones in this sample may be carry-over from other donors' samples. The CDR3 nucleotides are TGCGCCAGCAGCCCTCTAGGAGAGGGCCCCTACTATGGCTACACCTTC. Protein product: CASSPLGEGPYYGYTF.